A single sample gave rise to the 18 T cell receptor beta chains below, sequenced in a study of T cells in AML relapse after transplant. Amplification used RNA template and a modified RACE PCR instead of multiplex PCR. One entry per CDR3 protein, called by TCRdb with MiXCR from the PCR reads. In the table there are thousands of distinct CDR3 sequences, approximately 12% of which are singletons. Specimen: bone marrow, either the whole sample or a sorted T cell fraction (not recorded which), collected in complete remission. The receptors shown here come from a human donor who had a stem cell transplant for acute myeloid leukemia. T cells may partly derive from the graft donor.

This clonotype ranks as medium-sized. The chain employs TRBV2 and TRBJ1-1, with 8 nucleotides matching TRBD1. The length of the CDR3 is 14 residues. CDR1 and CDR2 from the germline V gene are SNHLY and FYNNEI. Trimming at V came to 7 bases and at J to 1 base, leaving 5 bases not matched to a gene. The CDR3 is CASTEGQGNTEAFF. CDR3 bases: TGTGCCAGCACCGAAGGACAGGGGAACACTGAAGCTTTCTTT.

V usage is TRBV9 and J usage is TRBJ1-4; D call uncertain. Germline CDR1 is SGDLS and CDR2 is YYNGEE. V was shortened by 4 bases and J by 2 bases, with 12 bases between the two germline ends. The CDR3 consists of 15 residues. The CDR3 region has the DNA TGTGCCAGCAGCCCAGGTGACGTCACTAATGAAAAACTGTTTTTT. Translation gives CASSPGDVTNEKLFF.

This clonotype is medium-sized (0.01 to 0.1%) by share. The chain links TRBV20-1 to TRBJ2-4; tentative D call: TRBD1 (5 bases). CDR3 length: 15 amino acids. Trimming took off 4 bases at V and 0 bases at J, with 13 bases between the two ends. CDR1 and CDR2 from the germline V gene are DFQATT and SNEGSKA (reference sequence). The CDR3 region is CSATPGSLAKNIQYF. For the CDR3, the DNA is TGCAGTGCTACACCAGGGTCCCTAGCCAAAAACATTCAGTACTTC.

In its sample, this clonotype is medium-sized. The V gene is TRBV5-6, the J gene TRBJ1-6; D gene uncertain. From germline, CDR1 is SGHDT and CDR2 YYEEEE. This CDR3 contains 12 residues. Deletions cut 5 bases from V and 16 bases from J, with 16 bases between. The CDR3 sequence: CASSPSPGQLHF. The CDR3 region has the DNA TGTGCCAGCAGTCCCTCCCCGGGTCAACTCCACTTT.

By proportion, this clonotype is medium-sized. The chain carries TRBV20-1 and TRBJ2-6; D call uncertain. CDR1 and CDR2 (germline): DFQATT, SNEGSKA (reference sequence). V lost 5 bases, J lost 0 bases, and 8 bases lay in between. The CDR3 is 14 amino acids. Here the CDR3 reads CSASDPSGANVLTF. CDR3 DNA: TGCAGTGCTTCAGACCCCTCTGGGGCCAACGTCCTGACTTTC.

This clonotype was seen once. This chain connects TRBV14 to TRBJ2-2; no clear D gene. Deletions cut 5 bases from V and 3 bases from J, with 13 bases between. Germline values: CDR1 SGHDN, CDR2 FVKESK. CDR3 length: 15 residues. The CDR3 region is CASSESRHYTGELFF. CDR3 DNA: TGTGCCAGCAGCGAGTCGAGGCACTACACCGGGGAGCTGTTTTTT.

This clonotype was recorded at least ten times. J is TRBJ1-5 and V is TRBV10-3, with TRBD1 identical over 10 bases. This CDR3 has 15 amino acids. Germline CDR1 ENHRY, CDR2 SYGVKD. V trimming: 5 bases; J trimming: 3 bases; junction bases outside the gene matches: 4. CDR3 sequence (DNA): TGTGCCATCAGTTCCGGGACAGGGGTCAATCAGCCCCAGCATTTT. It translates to CAISSGTGVNQPQHF.

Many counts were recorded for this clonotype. CDR3 amino acids: CASRQGAYLSYEQYF. The CDR3 nucleotides read TGTGCCAGCAGACAGGGGGCCTACCTTTCCTACGAGCAGTACTTC. The J gene is TRBJ2-7, the V gene TRBV6-5, with 9 bases matching TRBD1. Germline V CDR1 and CDR2: MNHEY, SVGAGI. The V segment lost 6 bases and the J segment 1 base; nucleotides outside the gene matches: 7. CDR3 size: 15 residues.

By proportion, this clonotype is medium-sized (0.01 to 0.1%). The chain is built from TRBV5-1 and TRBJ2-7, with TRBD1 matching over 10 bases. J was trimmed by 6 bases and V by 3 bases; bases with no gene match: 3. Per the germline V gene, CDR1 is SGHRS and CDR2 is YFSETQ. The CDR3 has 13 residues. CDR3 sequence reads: CASSWDRGPEQYF. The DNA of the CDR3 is TGCGCCAGCAGCTGGGACAGGGGACCCGAGCAGTACTTC.

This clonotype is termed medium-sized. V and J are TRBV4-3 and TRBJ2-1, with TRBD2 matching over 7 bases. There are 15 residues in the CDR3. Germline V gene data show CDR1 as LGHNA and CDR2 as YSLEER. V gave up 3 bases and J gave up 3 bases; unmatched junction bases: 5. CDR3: CASSHAAGIYNEQFF. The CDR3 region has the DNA TGCGCCAGCAGCCATGCAGCGGGAATCTACAATGAGCAGTTCTTC.

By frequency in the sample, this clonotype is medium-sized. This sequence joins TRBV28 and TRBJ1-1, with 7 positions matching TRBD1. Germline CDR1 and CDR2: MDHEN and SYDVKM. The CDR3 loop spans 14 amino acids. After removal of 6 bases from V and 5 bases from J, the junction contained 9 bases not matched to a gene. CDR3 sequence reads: CASRPTGVQTEAFF. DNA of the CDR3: TGTGCCAGCAGGCCAACAGGGGTACAAACTGAAGCTTTCTTT.

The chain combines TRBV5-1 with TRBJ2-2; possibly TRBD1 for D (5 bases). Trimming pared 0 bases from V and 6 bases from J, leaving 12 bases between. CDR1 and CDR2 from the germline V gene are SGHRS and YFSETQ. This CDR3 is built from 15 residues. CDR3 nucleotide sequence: TGCGCCAGCAGCTTGGAGGACCCCAGGGCCGGGGAGCTGTTTTTT. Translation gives CASSLEDPRAGELFF.

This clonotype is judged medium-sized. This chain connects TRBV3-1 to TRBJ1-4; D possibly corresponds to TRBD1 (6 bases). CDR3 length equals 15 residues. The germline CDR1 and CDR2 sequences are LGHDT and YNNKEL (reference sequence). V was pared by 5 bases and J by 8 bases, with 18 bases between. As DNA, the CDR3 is TGTGCCAGCAGCAAAAGGCGGGACAACTCCGAAAAACTGTTTTTT. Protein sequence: CASSKRRDNSEKLFF.

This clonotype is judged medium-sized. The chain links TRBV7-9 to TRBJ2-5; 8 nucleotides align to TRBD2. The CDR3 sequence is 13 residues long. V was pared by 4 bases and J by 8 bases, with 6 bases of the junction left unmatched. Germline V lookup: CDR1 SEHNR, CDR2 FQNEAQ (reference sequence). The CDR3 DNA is TGTGCCAGCAGCTCCGGGAGGGGTGACACCCAGTACTTC. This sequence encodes CASSSGRGDTQYF.

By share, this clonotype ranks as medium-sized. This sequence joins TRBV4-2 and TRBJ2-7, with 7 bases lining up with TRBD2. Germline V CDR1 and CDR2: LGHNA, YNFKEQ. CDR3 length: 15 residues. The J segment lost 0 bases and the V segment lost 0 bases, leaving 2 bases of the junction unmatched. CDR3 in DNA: TGTGCCAGCAGCCAAGAGGGGGGGTCCTCCTACGAGCAGTACTTC. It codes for CASSQEGGSSYEQYF.

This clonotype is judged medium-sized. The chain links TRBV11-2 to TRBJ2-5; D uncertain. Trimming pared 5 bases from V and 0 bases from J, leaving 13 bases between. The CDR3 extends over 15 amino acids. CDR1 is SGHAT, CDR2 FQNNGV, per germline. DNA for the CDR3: TGTGCCAGCAGCACAACGGCGGTGTACCAAGAGACCCAGTACTTC. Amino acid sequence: CASSTTAVYQETQYF.

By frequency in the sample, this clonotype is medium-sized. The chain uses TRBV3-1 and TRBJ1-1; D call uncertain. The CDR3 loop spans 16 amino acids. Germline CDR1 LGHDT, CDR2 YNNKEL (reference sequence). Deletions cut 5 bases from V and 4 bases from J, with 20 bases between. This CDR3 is CASSADTRNGLTEAFF. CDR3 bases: TGTGCCAGCAGCGCCGACACTCGCAACGGACTCACTGAAGCTTTCTTT.

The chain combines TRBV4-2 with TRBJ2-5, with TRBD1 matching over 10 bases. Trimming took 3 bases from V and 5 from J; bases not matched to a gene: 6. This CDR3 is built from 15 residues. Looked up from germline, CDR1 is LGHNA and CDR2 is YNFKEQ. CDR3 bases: TGTGCCAGCAGCCAGCTGACAGGGGGCAAGGAGACCCAGTACTTC. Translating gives CASSQLTGGKETQYF.